The 29 T cell receptor beta chains below come from one sample, sequenced in a study of Ad26.COV2.S vaccination and SARS-CoV-2 variants. Specified treatment: some 20 received Ad26.COV2.S at low or high dose, single or two shots; several received placebo; per-sample allocation not given. Specimens were obtained on day 63 following the first vaccine or placebo injection. Assay used: immunoSEQ multiplex PCR; TCRdb lists only in-frame clones, some missing. Here the sample spans about 680,000 clones, around 90% being singletons. The specimen comprised peripheral blood, sampled in a trial of Ad26.COV2.S vaccine versus placebo. These TCRs come from a person aged 18-65 years who received the Ad26.COV2.S COVID-19 vaccine or a placebo.

The gene calls are TRBV12-3 or TRBV12-4 and TRBJ1-5; no firm D call. Trimming removed 6 bases from V and 2 bases from J, with 8 bases in between. This CDR3 is built from 13 residues. DNA for the CDR3: TGTGCCAGCAGCGGGGTCGGCAATCAGCCCCAGCATTTT. This translates into CASSGVGNQPQHF.

The rearrangement joins TRBV15 to TRBJ2-1; 8 nucleotides match TRBD1. Per germline, CDR1 LNHNV and CDR2 YYDKDF (reference sequence). With 3 bases clipped from V and 7 bases from J, the junction kept 11 bases outside the gene matches. The CDR3 covers 16 residues. The CDR3 sequence: CATSRGGQDPRNEQFF. In DNA, the CDR3 is TGTGCCACCAGCAGGGGGGGACAGGACCCTCGGAATGAGCAGTTCTTC.

The DNA for the CDR3 is TGTGCCAGCAGTGATATAGGCAGTCCAGGCTATGGCTACACCTTC. This codes for CASSDIGSPGYGYTF. The chain links TRBV2 to TRBJ1-2; D not resolved. This CDR3 has 15 residues. The V end was cut by 3 bases, the J end by 4 bases, with 15 bases between. Germline V gives CDR1 SNHLY, CDR2 FYNNEI.

The chain combines TRBV5-1 with TRBJ1-6, with TRBD1 matching 8 bases. This CDR3 is 15 amino acids long. V dropped 4 bases and J dropped 9; count of bases not matched to a gene: 9. Per the germline V gene, CDR1 is SGHRS and CDR2 is YFSETQ. The CDR3 nucleotides are TGCGCCAGCAGCAGATCGACAGGGGTGAGTTCACCCCTCCACTTT. As protein: CASSRSTGVSSPLHF.

The chain recombines TRBV9 with TRBJ2-1; weak D call: TRBD2 (7 bases). This CDR3 contains 15 residues. Germline V gene sequence: CDR1 SGDLS, CDR2 YYNGEE. Trimming left V 2 bases short and J 6 bases short, with 15 bases between. The CDR3 nucleotides read TGTGCCAGCAGCGTTGGCGGGGGCCCCCTCAATGAGCAGTTCTTC. It specifies CASSVGGGPLNEQFF.

This chain connects TRBV7-6 to TRBJ2-5; D possibly corresponds to TRBD1 (6 bases). CDR1 is SGHVS, CDR2 FNYEAQ, per germline. This CDR3 spans 14 amino acids. The V gene lost 5 bases and the J gene lost 5 bases, with 15 bases spanning the gap. In nucleotides, the CDR3 is TGTGCCAGCAGCCCTCGTGGGGGCGGTGAGACCCAGTACTTC. This translates into CASSPRGGGETQYF.

The chain couples TRBV9 to TRBJ1-1, with D hard to call. V was clipped by 3 bases and J by 4 bases, with 22 bases between them. The CDR3 totals 17 residues. CDR1 is SGDLS and CDR2 is YYNGEE in the germline V gene. For the CDR3, the DNA is TGTGCCAGCAGCGAAACTTCACTGGGCGCGCAAAGCACTGAAGCTTTCTTT. Its translation: CASSETSLGAQSTEAFF.

As concerns this clone: The same CDR3 also results from other DNA sequences found in this sample. This chain joins TRBV24-1 and TRBJ2-5, with 8 bases aligning to TRBD1. There are 12 residues in the CDR3. The ends lost 9 bases at V and 1 base at J; junction bases unmatched: 0. Germline CDR1 reads KGHDR; CDR2 reads SFDVKD. CDR3 nucleotides: TGTGCCACCGGACAGGGCCAAGAGACCCAGTACTTC. Its translation is CATGQGQETQYF.

The table lists this clone with a few counts. The CDR3 reads CASSPSRNREVYADGYTF. The DNA of the CDR3 is TGCGCCAGCAGCCCAAGTCGAAACAGGGAAGTCTACGCGGATGGCTACACCTTC. J is TRBJ1-2 and V is TRBV4-1, with D tentatively TRBD1 (6 bases). Germline CDR1 MGHRA, CDR2 YSYEKL. CDR3 length: 18 residues. With 4 bases removed from V and 6 bases from J, the gap between germline ends came to 27 bases.

This clone appeared a single time. The identical CDR3 is also encoded by other nucleotide sequences in the sample. The chain couples TRBV18 to TRBJ2-3; D ambiguous. Per the germline V gene, CDR1 is KGHSH and CDR2 is LQKENI. CDR3 length: 14 amino acids. Trimming cost V 0 bases and J 2 bases, with 6 bases left between them. Written as DNA, the CDR3 is TGTGCCAGCTCACCACCGACCCTCACAGATACGCAGTATTTT. Translating gives CASSPPTLTDTQYF. The variable domain in full, with the rest retrieved from reference TRBV18 and TRBJ2-3, is NAGVMQNPRHLVRRRGQEARLRCSPMKGHSHVYWYRQLPEEGLKFMVYLQKENIIDESGMPKERFSAEFPKEGPSILRIQQVVRGDSAAYFCASSPPTLTDTQYFGPGTRLTVL.

The chain is built from TRBV7-3 and TRBJ2-1; D is uncertain. V lost 0 bases, J lost 5 bases, and 5 bases lay in between. This CDR3 region has 13 residues. The germline CDR1 and CDR2 sequences are SGHTA and FQGTGA. Here the CDR3 DNA reads TGTGCCAGCAGCTTAACGAATGACAATGAGCAGTTCTTC. Translated, it gives CASSLTNDNEQFF.

This chain uses TRBV30 with TRBJ2-1; D tentatively reads TRBD1 or TRBD2 (5 bases each). The germline V gene has CDR1 GTSNPN and CDR2 SVGIG (reference sequence). V lost 0 bases and J lost 5, with 11 bases in between. This CDR3 is 14 amino acids long. The CDR3 coding sequence is TGTGCCTGGAGTGTACGGGGCAGCCACAATGAGCAGTTCTTC. It encodes CAWSVRGSHNEQFF.

The rearrangement uses TRBV3-1 (or the pseudogene TRBV3-2) and TRBJ2-1; the D is unclear. The CDR3 sequence is 14 residues long. The germline V gene encodes CDR1 LGHDT and CDR2 YNNKEL (reference sequence). V gave up 8 bases and J gave up 0 bases, with 11 bases separating them. The CDR3 sequence: CASSRVSSYNEQFF. The CDR3 nucleotides read TGTGCCAGCTCTAGGGTTAGCTCCTACAATGAGCAGTTCTTC.

The chain links TRBV15 to TRBJ1-6; TRBD1 might be the D (5 bases). The CDR3 loop spans 14 amino acids. The V gene's germline CDR1 is LNHNV and CDR2 YYDKDF (reference sequence). V shed 2 bases and J shed 9 bases, with 11 bases lying between them. As DNA, the CDR3 is TGTGCCACCAGCAGAAGAGAAAGGGGTTCACCCCTCCACTTT. Its protein is CATSRRERGSPLHF. The whole variable domain, filled in from reference TRBV15 and TRBJ1-6, reads DAMVIQNPRYQVTQFGKPVTLSCSQTLNHNVMYWYQQKSSQAPKLLFHYYDKDFNNEADTPDNFQSRRPNTSFCFLDIRSPGLGDTAMYLCATSRRERGSPLHFGNGTRLTVT.

The chain combines TRBV19 with TRBJ2-1, with 8 bases identical to TRBD2. This CDR3 has 15 amino acids. Unmatched junction bases numbered 8, after V lost 7 bases and J lost 3 bases. Germline loops: CDR1 LNHDA, CDR2 SQIVND (reference sequence). CDR3 sequence (DNA): TGTGCCAGTAATTCAGCGGGGGACTACTACAATGAGCAGTTCTTC. Translated: CASNSAGDYYNEQFF.

This chain uses TRBV11-1 with TRBJ1-1; no firm D call. Trimming took 2 bases from V and 3 from J, leaving 7 bases between them. Germline V gene sequence: CDR1 SGHAT, CDR2 FQDESV (reference sequence). The CDR3 spans 13 residues. CDR3 loop: CASSLSTDTEAFF. CDR3 DNA: TGTGCCAGCAGCTTATCCACCGACACTGAAGCTTTCTTT.

The chain is built from TRBV7-9 and TRBJ1-5; 8 bases map to TRBD1. Germline assignment: CDR1 SEHNR and CDR2 FQNEAQ (reference sequence). Trimming at V came to 0 bases and at J to 2 bases, leaving 3 bases not matched to a gene. This CDR3 is built from 16 residues. The CDR3 DNA follows: TGTGCCAGCAGCTTAGCCGGACAGGGTGGCAATCAGCCCCAGCATTTT. Its protein is CASSLAGQGGNQPQHF.

The rearrangement uses TRBV18 and TRBJ1-3, with TRBD1 matching 7 bases. The CDR3 has 15 residues. V lost 4 bases to trimming and J lost 5 bases; unmatched junction nucleotides: 8. Germline assignment: CDR1 KGHSH and CDR2 LQKENI. CDR3 amino acids: CASSLGTETRNTIYF. DNA of the CDR3: TGTGCCAGCTCACTTGGGACAGAGACGCGAAACACCATATATTTT.

The V and J genes are TRBV27 and TRBJ1-2; D gene ambiguous. The CDR3 has 13 residues. Trimming pared 2 bases from V and 7 bases from J, leaving 11 bases between. Germline V lookup: CDR1 MNHEY, CDR2 SMNVEV (reference sequence). The CDR3: CASSLSPAAGYTF. For the CDR3, the DNA is TGTGCCAGCAGTTTAAGTCCAGCCGCTGGCTACACCTTC.

This chain joins TRBV5-1 and TRBJ2-5; TRBD1 matches at 8 bases. The germline V gene encodes CDR1 SGHRS and CDR2 YFSETQ. This CDR3 is built from 13 residues. V gave up 2 bases and J gave up 4 bases; unmatched junction bases: 1. The CDR3 bases are TGCGCCAGCAGCTTAACAGGGGGAGAGACCCAGTACTTC. Translated: CASSLTGGETQYF.

This clone showed up just a few times. The sample holds other DNA sequences that translate to the same CDR3. The chain uses TRBV19 and TRBJ1-5, with D unresolved. CDR1 is LNHDA, CDR2 SQIVND, per germline (reference sequence). CDR3 length: 14 amino acids. V lost 3 bases and J 1 base, leaving 7 bases between the germline ends. In DNA, the CDR3 is TGTGCCAGTAGTATTCTGGGGAGCAATCAGCCCCAGCATTTT. This encodes CASSILGSNQPQHF.

This chain connects TRBV19 to TRBJ2-7; D is perhaps TRBD2 (6 bases). The V end was cut by 3 bases, the J end by 6 bases, with 21 bases between. The CDR3 totals 16 residues. Germline V gene sequence: CDR1 LNHDA, CDR2 SQIVND (reference sequence). CDR3 region: CASSISFNGGNGEQYF. CDR3 sequence (DNA): TGTGCCAGTAGTATCTCGTTCAATGGGGGGAACGGCGAGCAGTACTTC.

The rearrangement uses TRBV7-9 and TRBJ1-2; 8 bases match TRBD1. V shed 4 bases and J 1 base; nucleotides not matched to a gene: 2. The CDR3 length is 14 residues. The V gene's germline CDR1 is SEHNR and CDR2 FQNEAQ (reference sequence). The CDR3 sequence: CASSSDRVNYGYTF. CDR3 DNA sequence: TGTGCCAGCAGCTCGGACAGGGTTAACTATGGCTACACCTTC.

The J gene is TRBJ2-3, the V gene TRBV25-1, with a possible D match to TRBD1 (6 bases). Per the germline V gene, CDR1 is MGHDK and CDR2 is SYGVNS. The CDR3 loop spans 15 amino acids. Trimming took off 6 bases at V and 6 bases at J, with 19 bases between the two ends. CDR3 loop: CASSPQGMGDDTQYF. For the CDR3, the DNA is TGTGCCAGCAGCCCACAGGGAATGGGGGACGATACGCAGTATTTT.

The V gene is TRBV9, the J gene TRBJ2-1; the D is unclear. The V and J ends lost 0 bases and 8 bases respectively, with 6 bases between them. The CDR3 consists of 12 residues. The germline V gene has CDR1 SGDLS and CDR2 YYNGEE. Here the CDR3 reads CASSVAFDEQFF. As DNA, the CDR3 is TGTGCCAGCAGCGTAGCGTTCGATGAGCAGTTCTTC.

About this clone itself: At one of its ends the junction is not consistent with the germline gene, which may arise from a read error. This chain uses TRBV6-5 with TRBJ2-1; D might be TRBD1 (8 bases). The germline V gene encodes CDR1 MNHEY and CDR2 SVGAGI. This CDR3 region has 12 residues. CDR3 protein: CASSQGGQGAIF. CDR3 in DNA: TGTGCCAGCAGCCAGGGAGGGCAGGGGGCGATCTTC.

This sequence joins TRBV2 and TRBJ2-3; the D is unclear. Trimming left V 8 bases short and J 5 bases short, with 14 bases between. The germline CDR1 and CDR2 sequences are SNHLY and FYNNEI. This CDR3 region has 13 residues. In nucleotides, the CDR3 is TGTGCCAGCTCGTTGAGTTTTGAAGATACGCAGTATTTT. Protein product: CASSLSFEDTQYF. The whole variable domain, filled in from reference TRBV2 and TRBJ2-3, reads EPEVTQTPSHQVTQMGQEVILRCVPISNHLYFYWYRQILGQKVEFLVSFYNNEISEKSEIFDDQFSVERPDGSNFTLKIRSTKLEDSAMYFCASSLSFEDTQYFGPGTRLTVL.

This sequence joins TRBV9 and TRBJ2-5; the D is unclear. The CDR3 extends over 17 amino acids. The germline V gene encodes CDR1 SGDLS and CDR2 YYNGEE. The V and J ends lost 1 base and 5 bases respectively, with 21 bases between them. The CDR3 DNA is TGTGCCAGCAGCGTATCCCCTTCGGCAGTAGGGAAGGAGACCCAGTACTTC. It encodes CASSVSPSAVGKETQYF.

J is TRBJ2-1 and V is TRBV6-5, with D perhaps matching TRBD2 (5 bases). Per the germline V gene, CDR1 is MNHEY and CDR2 is SVGAGI. The CDR3 consists of 15 residues. The ends were cut back, 2 bases at V and 5 bases at J, with 13 bases in the middle. CDR3 DNA sequence: TGTGCCAGCAGTTACCCGGACTTGGGAAACAATGAGCAGTTCTTC. Protein sequence: CASSYPDLGNNEQFF.